This T cell receptor beta chain was documented in a study of blood T cell repertoires in COVID-19 (dated by TCRdb to the early 2020s). About the investigation overall: The collaborator samples originated in the United States, Italy and Spain and spanned the acute and convalescent phases of COVID-19. The material from the prospective study consisted of cDNA or gDNA derived from T cells, B-cell-depleted T cells, or PBMCs. The dataset comprised deeply sampled blood TCRbeta repertoires from subjects exposed to, actively infected with, or recovered from COVID-19. The repertoires were released in a freely available public database intended as a resource for research on the immune response to SARS-CoV-2. The samples were drawn from the first 160 participants of the ongoing ImmuneRACE study and from 950 to 1,500 subjects provided by 6 global collaborators. Sample metadata almost always included a de-identified subject ID, COVID-19 status, age in years and sex. Where available, HLA class I and class II types were taken from metadata supplied by the sample provider and were not determined by assay-based typing.

TCRbeta CDR3 regions were amplified from genomic DNA by means of the immunoSEQ Assay, a bias-controlled multiplex PCR. The authors' pipeline ran thus. The number of nucleated cells in each sample was estimated from the amplification of reference gene primers within the assay. To quantify the absolute abundance of each unique TCRbeta CDR3 rearrangement, sequence reads were collapsed and filtered. For each sample, productive Simpson clonality was calculated as the square root of Simpson's diversity index over productive rearrangements. TCRdb re-hosts the immuneACCESS table, in-frame sequences only. Its copies lack some clones; in the studies checked, an unresolved V gene accounts for under half of them, and the cause for the rest is not known. The DNA gave D and trimming, while V, J and clone size come from that table. This sample holds around 480,000 clones; about 90% were observed only once. The top ten clones comprise roughly 0.72% of the sample.

As encoded in the germline V gene, CDR1 is SGHDT while CDR2 is YYEEEE. Cut back by 4 bases and 0 bases, the V and J ends lie 14 bases apart. The CDR3 has 16 amino acids, counting the end cysteine and phenylalanine. Only CDR3 DNA is held: 48 bases, read in frame from base 1. As to this clone: Its antigen target is currently unknown. Base quality data are lacking; no much larger clone is found one base away.

Here is what the overall study found, with its caveats: The quantity of clinical and demographic metadata differed by source and by participant and was supplied without curation.

Participants in the prospective study were enrolled through a virtual design, were aged roughly 18 to 100 years, and lived in approximately 25 United States geographic areas. Cohort assignment in the prospective study relied on participant-reported clinical history from a screening survey and a study questionnaire. Recovered participants in ImmuneRACE Cohort 3 were defined by two consecutive negative NP/OP PCR tests, clearance by a healthcare professional, or resolution of symptoms. Each participant in the prospective study had whole blood, serum and a nasopharyngeal or oropharyngeal swab collected by mobile phlebotomists. Additional blood draws and questionnaires over an approximately two-month period could optionally be provided by prospective study participants. Before DNA extraction, blood samples from the prospective study were shipped at room temperature or frozen.

The material sequenced was PBMCs or T cells enriched from blood (not recorded which). Recombination linked TRBV5-6 to TRBJ1-3; perhaps TRBD1 is the D gene, with 6 bases matching. This sequence originates from a woman under 30 who had recovered from COVID-19. The CDR3 in this case is CASSQTGQSSGNTIYF. The sequence in DNA is TGTGCCAGCAGCCAGACCGGACAGTCCTCTGGAAACACCATATATTTT.